This T cell receptor beta chain was recorded in a study of Ad26.COV2.S vaccination and SARS-CoV-2 variants. Across the study: Among those in the COV1001 Ad26.COV2.S trial arm was the donor. Study-wide findings and caveats: Analyses of TCR breadth and depth may have underestimated total T cell responses.

Remarks on this clone: Its specificity is unknown.

Some clones are missing from TCRdb's copy, which holds only in-frame ones; the method was immunoSEQ multiplex PCR. The data show around 240,000 clones, 88% seen once. As for treatment: 15 to 20 received Ad26.COV2.S at low or high dose, single or two shots; 5 received placebo; per-sample allocation not given. Day 63 after the first injection of vaccine or placebo was the sampling time. The sequenced sample was peripheral blood, obtained in a trial of Ad26.COV2.S vaccine versus placebo. This receptor was identified in a person aged 18 to 59 who received the Ad26.COV2.S COVID-19 vaccine or a placebo.

This chain's CDR3 is CASSLWGENTEAFF. The CDR3 region has the DNA TGTGCCAGCAGTTTATGGGGAGAGAACACTGAAGCTTTCTTT. The chain uses TRBV28 and TRBJ1-1; D gene uncertain. CDR1 and CDR2 from the germline V gene are MDHEN and SYDVKM. The CDR3 has 14 residues. V shed 0 bases and J shed 1 base, with 6 bases lying between them.